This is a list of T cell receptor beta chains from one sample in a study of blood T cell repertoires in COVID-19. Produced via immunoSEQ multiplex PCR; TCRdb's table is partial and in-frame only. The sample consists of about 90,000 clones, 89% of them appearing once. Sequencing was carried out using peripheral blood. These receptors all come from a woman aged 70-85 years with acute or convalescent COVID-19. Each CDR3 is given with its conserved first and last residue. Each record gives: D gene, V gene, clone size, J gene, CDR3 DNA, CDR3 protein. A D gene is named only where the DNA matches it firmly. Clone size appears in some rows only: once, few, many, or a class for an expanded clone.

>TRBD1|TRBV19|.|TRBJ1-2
TGTGCCAGTAGTATAAACGGACAGGGGACAGCGGGCTACACCTTC
CASSINGQGTAGYTF
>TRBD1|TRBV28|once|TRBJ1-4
TGTGCCAGCAGCAGGGGGCCGGCTAATGAAAAACTGTTTTTT
CASSRGPANEKLFF
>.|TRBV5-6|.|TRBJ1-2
TGTGCCAGCAGCTTGGCCGGAGGTGGAGCCTACTATGGCTACACCTTC
CASSLAGGGAYYGYTF
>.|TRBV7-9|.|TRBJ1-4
TGTGCCAGCAGCACCTCGGGGGAAAAACTGTTTTTT
CASSTSGEKLFF
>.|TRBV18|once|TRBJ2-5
TGTGCCAGCTGCCCCAATAGCAGATCACAAGAGACCCAGTACTTC
CASCPNSRSQETQYF
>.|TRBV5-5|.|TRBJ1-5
TGTGCCAGCAGCCGGGGAGGTTCGGCTAAGGACAATCAGCCCCAGCATTTT
CASSRGGSAKDNQPQHF
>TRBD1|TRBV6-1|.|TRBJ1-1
TGTGCCAGCAGTGAGGGGGACAGGGGGTTGGCTGAAGCTTTCTTT
CASSEGDRGLAEAFF
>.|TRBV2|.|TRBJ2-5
TGTGCCAGCAGTCTAGGGGGGGTCCAAGAGACCCAGTACTTC
CASSLGGVQETQYF
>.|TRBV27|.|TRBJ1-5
TGTGCCAGCAGTTTGTTCGGTTCGGTCATCAATCAGCCCCAGCATTTT
CASSLFGSVINQPQHF
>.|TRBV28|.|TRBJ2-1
TGTGCCAGCCAAACGCAGGGACACCAAAACAATGAGCAGTTCTTC
CASQTQGHQNNEQFF
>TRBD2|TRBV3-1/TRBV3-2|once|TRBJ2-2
TGTGCCAGCAGCCAAGACTCGCTAGCGGGAAGAACCGGGGAGCTGTTTTTT
CASSQDSLAGRTGELFF
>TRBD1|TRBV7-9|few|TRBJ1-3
TGTGCCAGCAGTGAGGGGACAGGAGGAAACACCATATATTTT
CASSEGTGGNTIYF
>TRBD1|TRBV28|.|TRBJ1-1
TGTGCCAGCAGCTTACCCCGAACAGGGGCCTGGGGCACTGAAGCTTTCTTT
CASSLPRTGAWGTEAFF
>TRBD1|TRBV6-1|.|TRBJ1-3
TGTGCCAGCAGTGAACGACAGGGCATGGGTTCAGGAAACACCATATATTTT
CASSERQGMGSGNTIYF
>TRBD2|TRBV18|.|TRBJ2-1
TGTGCCAGCCTCACCACCGGGGGGGCCTACAATGAGCAGTTCTTC
CASLTTGGAYNEQFF
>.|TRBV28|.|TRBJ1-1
TGTGCCGCTAGGGGCCGAGCTTTCTTT
CAARGRAFF
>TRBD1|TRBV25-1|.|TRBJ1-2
TGTGCCAGCAGTGAAGGACAGGAAAACTATGGCTACACCTTC
CASSEGQENYGYTF
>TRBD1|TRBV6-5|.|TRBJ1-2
TGTGCCAGCAGTCCACGACAGGGAGGCTATGGCTACACCTTC
CASSPRQGGYGYTF
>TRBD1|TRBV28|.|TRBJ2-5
TGTGCCAGCAAACGAAAACAGGGGGCTGAGACCCAGTACTTC
CASKRKQGAETQYF
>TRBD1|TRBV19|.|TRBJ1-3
TGTGCCAGCGGGCGAAGAAGACAGGGTTCGATAGGAAACACCATATATTTT
CASGRRRQGSIGNTIYF
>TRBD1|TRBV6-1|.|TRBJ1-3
TGTGCCAGCAGTGAGGACAGGAGCTCTGGAAACACCATATATTTT
CASSEDRSSGNTIYF
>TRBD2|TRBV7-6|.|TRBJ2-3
TGTGCCAGCCGATCGACTAGCGGGGGGAGAACAGATACGCAGTATTTT
CASRSTSGGRTDTQYF
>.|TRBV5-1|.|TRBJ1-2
TGCGCCAGCAGCTTGGACCGTGTTGCGCCTAACTATGGCTACACCTTC
CASSLDRVAPNYGYTF
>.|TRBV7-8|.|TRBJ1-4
TGTGCCAGCAGCTTAACCAGGGGAAATGAAAAACTGTTTTTT
CASSLTRGNEKLFF
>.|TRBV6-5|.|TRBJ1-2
TGTGCCAGCAGGAGACAGAACTATGGCTACACCTTC
CASRRQNYGYTF
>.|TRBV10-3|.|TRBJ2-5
TGTGCCATCAGTGAATTACAGCAAGAGACCCAGTACTTC
CAISELQQETQYF
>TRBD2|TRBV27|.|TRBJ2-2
TGTGCCAGCAGTTCTCAAGGACTAGCGGGGGGTCGCGCGAACACCGGGGAGCTGTTTTTT
CASSSQGLAGGRANTGELFF
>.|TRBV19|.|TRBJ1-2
TGTGCCAGTAGTATAGATCACTACACAGGAAACTATGGCTACACCTTC
CASSIDHYTGNYGYTF
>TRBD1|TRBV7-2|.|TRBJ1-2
TGTGCCAGCAGCCCCCATACCCCGACAGGGGCCCTCTATGGCTACACCTTC
CASSPHTPTGALYGYTF
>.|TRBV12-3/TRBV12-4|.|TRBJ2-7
TGTGCCAGCAGTTTAGGGCAGGGCTACGAGCAGTACTTC
CASSLGQGYEQYF
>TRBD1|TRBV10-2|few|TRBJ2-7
TGCGCCAGCAGAAGAATTACAGGGGATCCCTTCGAGCAGTACTTC
CASRRITGDPFEQYF
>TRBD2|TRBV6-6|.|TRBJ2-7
TGTGCCAGCAGTTTCGCGACTAGCGGGACACTGTACGAGCAGTACTTC
CASSFATSGTLYEQYF
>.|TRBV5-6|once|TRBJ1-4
TGTGCCAGCAGCTCAACAGGGAGTGGAAGTGAAAAACTGTTTTTT
CASSSTGSGSEKLFF
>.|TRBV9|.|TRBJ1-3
TGTGCCAGCAGCGCGGGAGGGGGAAACACCATATATTTT
CASSAGGGNTIYF